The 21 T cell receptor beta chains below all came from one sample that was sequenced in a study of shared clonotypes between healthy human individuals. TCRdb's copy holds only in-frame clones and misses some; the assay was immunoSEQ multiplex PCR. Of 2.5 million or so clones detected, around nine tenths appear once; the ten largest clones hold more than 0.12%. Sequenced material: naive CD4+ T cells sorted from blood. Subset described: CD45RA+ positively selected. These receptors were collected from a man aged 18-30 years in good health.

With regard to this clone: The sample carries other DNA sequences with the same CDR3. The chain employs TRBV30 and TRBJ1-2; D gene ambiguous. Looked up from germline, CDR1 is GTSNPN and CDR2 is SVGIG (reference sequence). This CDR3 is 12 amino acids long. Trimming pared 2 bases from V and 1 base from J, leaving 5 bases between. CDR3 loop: CAWSIGNYGYTF. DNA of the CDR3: TGTGCCTGGAGTATCGGTAACTATGGCTACACCTTC.

The CDR3 reads CASSYSRGKSRGYTF. CDR3 nucleotides: TGTGCCAGCAGTTACTCGAGGGGGAAGTCAAGGGGCTACACCTTC. The chain links TRBV6-5 to TRBJ1-2, with D tentatively TRBD1 (6 bases). This CDR3 region has 15 residues. The V end was cut by 0 bases, the J end by 8 bases, with 16 bases between. The germline gives CDR1 MNHEY, CDR2 SVGAGI.

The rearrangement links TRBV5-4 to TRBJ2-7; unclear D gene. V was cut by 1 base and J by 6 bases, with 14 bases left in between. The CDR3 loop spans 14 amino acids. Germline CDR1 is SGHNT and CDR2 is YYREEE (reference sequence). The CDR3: CASSLYVGPREQYF. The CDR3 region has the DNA TGTGCCAGCAGCTTGTACGTTGGACCACGCGAGCAGTACTTC.

The CDR3 region has the DNA TGCGCCAGCAGCCAAGGGGGTGCAGCGGGCGAGCAGTTCTTC. It specifies CASSQGGAAGEQFF. This chain links TRBV4-3 with TRBJ2-1, with D maybe TRBD2 (6 bases). CDR1 LGHNA and CDR2 YSLEER come from the germline V gene. The CDR3 runs 14 residues. V gave up 1 base and J gave up 10 bases, with 14 bases separating them.

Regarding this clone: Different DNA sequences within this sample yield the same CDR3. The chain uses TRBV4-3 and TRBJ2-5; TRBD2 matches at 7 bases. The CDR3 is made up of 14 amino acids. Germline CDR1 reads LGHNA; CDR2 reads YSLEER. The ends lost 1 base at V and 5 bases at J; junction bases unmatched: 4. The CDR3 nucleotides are TGCGCCAGCAGCCAAGGGGGGGGAAGGGAGACCCAGTACTTC. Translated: CASSQGGGRETQYF.

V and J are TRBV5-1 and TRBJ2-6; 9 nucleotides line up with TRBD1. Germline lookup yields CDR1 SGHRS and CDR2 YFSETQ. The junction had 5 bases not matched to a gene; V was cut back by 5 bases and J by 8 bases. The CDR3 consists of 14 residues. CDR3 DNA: TGCGCCAGCAGTCCCGGGACAGGGCCCAACGTCCTGACTTTC. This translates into CASSPGTGPNVLTF.

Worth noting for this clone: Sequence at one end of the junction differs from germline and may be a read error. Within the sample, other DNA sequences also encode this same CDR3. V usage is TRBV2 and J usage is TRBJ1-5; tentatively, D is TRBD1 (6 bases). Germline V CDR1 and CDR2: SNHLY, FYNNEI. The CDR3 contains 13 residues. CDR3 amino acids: CASSEQGDQPQHF. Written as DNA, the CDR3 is TGCGCCAGCAGTGAACAGGGAGATCAGCCCCAGCATTTT.

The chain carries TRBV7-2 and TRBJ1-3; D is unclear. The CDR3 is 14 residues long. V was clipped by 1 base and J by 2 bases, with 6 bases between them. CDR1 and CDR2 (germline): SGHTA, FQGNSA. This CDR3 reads CASSLEAAGNTIYF. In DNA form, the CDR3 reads TGTGCCAGCAGCTTAGAGGCTGCTGGAAACACCATATATTTT. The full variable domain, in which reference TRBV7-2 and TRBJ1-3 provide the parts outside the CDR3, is GAGVSQSPSNKVTEKGKDVELRCDPISGHTALYWYRQSLGQGLEFLIYFQGNSAPDKSGLPSDRFSAERTGGSVSTLTIQRTQQEDSAVYLCASSLEAAGNTIYFGEGSWLTVV.

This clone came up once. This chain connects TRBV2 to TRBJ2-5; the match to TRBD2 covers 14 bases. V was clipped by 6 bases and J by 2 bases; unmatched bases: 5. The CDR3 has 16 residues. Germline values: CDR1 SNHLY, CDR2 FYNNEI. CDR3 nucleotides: TGTGCCAGCAGCCCCGGACTAGCGGGGGGACAAGAGACCCAGTACTTC. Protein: CASSPGLAGGQETQYF.

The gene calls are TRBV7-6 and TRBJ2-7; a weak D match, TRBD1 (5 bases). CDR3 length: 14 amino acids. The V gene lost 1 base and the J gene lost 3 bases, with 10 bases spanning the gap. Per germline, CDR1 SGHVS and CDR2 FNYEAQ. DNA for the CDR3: TGTGCCAGCAGCTTAGGGTTGCAGGGCTACGAGCAGTACTTC. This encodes CASSLGLQGYEQYF. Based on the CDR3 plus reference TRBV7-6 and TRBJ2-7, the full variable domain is GAGVSQSPRYKVTKRGQDVALRCDPISGHVSLYWYRQALGQGPEFLTYFNYEAQQDKSGLPNDRFSAERPEGSISTLTIQRTEQRDSAMYRCASSLGLQGYEQYFGPGTRLTVT.

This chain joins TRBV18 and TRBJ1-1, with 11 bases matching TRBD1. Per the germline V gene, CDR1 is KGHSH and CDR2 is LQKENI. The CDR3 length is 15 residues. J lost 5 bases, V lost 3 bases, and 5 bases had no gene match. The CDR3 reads CASSPGQGARTEAFF. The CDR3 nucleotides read TGTGCCAGCTCACCCGGACAGGGGGCACGGACTGAAGCTTTCTTT.

CDR3 residues: CASSQRGVRGAGELFF. CDR3 DNA sequence: TGTGCCAGCAGCCAACGAGGGGTCAGGGGCGCCGGGGAGCTGTTTTTT. V usage is TRBV14 and J usage is TRBJ2-2, with D possibly TRBD1 on 6 matching bases. This CDR3 spans 16 amino acids. Germline CDR1 SGHDN, CDR2 FVKESK. The V end was cut by 2 bases, the J end by 6 bases, with 16 bases between.

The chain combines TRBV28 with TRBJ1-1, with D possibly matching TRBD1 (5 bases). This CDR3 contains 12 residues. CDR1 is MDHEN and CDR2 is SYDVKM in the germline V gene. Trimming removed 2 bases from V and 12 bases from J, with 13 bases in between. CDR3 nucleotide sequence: TGTGCCAGCAGTTTACAGACGGGGGGTACTTTCTTT. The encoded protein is CASSLQTGGTFF.

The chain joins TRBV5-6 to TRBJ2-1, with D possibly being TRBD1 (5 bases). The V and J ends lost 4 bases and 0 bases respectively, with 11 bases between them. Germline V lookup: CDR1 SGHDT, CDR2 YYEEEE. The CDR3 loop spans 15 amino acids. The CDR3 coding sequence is TGTGCCAGCAGCCCTAACAGGATCTCCTACAATGAGCAGTTCTTC. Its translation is CASSPNRISYNEQFF. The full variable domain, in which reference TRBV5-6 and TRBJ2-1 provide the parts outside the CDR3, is DAGVTQSPTHLIKTRGQQVTLRCSPKSGHDTVSWYQQALGQGPQFIFQYYEEEERQRGNFPDRFSGHQFPNYSSELNVNALLLGDSALYLCASSPNRISYNEQFFGPGTRLTVL.

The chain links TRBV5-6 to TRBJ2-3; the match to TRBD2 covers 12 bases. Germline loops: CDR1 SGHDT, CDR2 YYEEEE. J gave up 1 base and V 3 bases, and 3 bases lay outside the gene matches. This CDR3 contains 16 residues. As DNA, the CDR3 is TGTGCCAGCAGCTCCCGACTAGCGGGAGGCACAGATACGCAGTATTTT. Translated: CASSSRLAGGTDTQYF.

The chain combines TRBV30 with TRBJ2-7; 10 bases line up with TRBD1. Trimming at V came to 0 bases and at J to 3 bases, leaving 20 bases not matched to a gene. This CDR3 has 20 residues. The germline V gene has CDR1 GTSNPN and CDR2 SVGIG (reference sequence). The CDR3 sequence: CAWSVRRDRGTLGGYYEQYF. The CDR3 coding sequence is TGTGCCTGGAGTGTACGGAGGGACAGGGGCACCCTAGGGGGATACTACGAGCAGTACTTC.

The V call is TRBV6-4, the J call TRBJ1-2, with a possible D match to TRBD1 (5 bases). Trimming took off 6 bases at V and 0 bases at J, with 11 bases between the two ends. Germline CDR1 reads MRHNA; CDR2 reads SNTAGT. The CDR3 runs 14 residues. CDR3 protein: CASRPDSSNYGYTF. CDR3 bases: TGTGCCAGCAGACCCGACAGTTCTAACTATGGCTACACCTTC.

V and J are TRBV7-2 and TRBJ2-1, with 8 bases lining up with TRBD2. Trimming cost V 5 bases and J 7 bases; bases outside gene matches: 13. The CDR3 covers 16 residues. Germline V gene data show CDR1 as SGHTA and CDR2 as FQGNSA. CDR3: CASSLGLALLRNEQFF. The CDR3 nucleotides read TGTGCCAGCAGCCTTGGACTAGCCCTCCTTAGGAATGAGCAGTTCTTC.

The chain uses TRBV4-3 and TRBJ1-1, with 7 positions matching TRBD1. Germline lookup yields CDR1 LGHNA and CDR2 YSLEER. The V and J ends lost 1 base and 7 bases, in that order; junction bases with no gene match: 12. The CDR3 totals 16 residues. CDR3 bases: TGCGCCAGCAGCCAAGCCGGACAGGTTAAAGGGAATGAAGCTTTCTTT. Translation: CASSQAGQVKGNEAFF.

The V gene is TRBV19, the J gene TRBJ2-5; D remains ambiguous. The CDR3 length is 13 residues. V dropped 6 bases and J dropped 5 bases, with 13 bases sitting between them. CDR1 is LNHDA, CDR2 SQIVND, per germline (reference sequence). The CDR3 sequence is CASRSPVVETQYF. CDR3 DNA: TGTGCCAGTAGAAGTCCCGTAGTGGAGACCCAGTACTTC.

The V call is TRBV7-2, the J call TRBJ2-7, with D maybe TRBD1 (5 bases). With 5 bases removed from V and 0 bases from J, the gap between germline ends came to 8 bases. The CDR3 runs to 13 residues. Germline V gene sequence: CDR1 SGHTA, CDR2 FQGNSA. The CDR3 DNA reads TGTGCCAGCAGCCAGGGTATCTCCTACGAGCAGTACTTC. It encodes CASSQGISYEQYF.